Below, 2 T cell receptor beta chains from the same sample are listed, as sequenced in a study of T-cell reconstitution after alpha-beta-depleted transplantation in children. For TCRbeta, the library was prepared with unique molecular identifiers. TCRdb independently ran MiXCR on the PCR reads; one entry per CDR3 protein. The sample lists about 580,000 distinct CDR3 sequences, 20% to 25% seen once, with around 14% in the top ten. This specimen was PBMCs, mostly from graft donor cells, taken 360 days after TCRalphabeta/CD19-depleted stem cell transplant. These receptors were obtained from a boy younger than two who had a stem cell transplant for acute myeloid leukemia, so the T cells may come from the graft donor.

Many counts were recorded for this clonotype. The genes are TRBV28 and TRBJ2-1; TRBD2 matches at 7 bases. V shed 10 bases and J 3 bases; nucleotides not matched to a gene: 9. The CDR3 runs 14 residues. Germline V gene sequence: CDR1 MDHEN, CDR2 SYDVKM. The CDR3 DNA reads TGTGCCACTCTTTTCGGGGGGAACTACAATGAGCAGTTCTTC. Amino acid sequence: CATLFGGNYNEQFF.

This clonotype appeared many times. The genes are TRBV20-1 and TRBJ2-1, with 12 bases that match TRBD2. Trimming cost V 4 bases and J 2 bases; bases outside gene matches: 6. The CDR3 has 16 amino acids. Germline V gene lookup returns CDR1 DFQATT and CDR2 SNEGSKA (reference sequence). CDR3 protein: CSATSGGVGPYNEQFF. In DNA, the CDR3 is TGCAGTGCTACTAGCGGGGGGGTGGGCCCCTACAATGAGCAGTTCTTC.